What follows are 18 T cell receptor beta chains derived from one specimen sequenced in a study of blood T cells in healthy people across ages. Primed by a sample-barcoded 5' primer and a J-beta primer mix, a second PCR proceeded for about 7 to 11 cycles. Via MiXCR, TCRdb re-called the 5' RACE reads, giving one row per CDR3 protein. The data show some 670,000 distinct CDR3 sequences, with 45% to 60% seen just once and roughly 13% held by the top ten. Sequencing used blood. These receptor sequences come from a woman over 75 in good health.

This clonotype was picked up a small number of times. A read error may explain this, as a much larger clone is one base away. V is TRBV27 and J is TRBJ2-3; tentatively, D is TRBD1 or TRBD2 (5 bases each). The CDR3 is 15 amino acids. Germline CDR1 MNHEY, CDR2 SMNVEV (reference sequence). The germline V and J ends were trimmed by 4 bases and 0 bases, with 11 bases remaining between them. The CDR3 region is CASSYVGVSTDTQYF. For the CDR3, the DNA is TGTGCCAGCAGTTATGTGGGGGTTAGCACAGATACGCAGTATTTT.

The rearrangement joins TRBV10-3 to TRBJ2-7; D not certain. Germline CDR1 reads ENHRY; CDR2 reads SYGVKD. Trimming took off 1 base at V and 5 bases at J, with 9 bases between the two ends. This CDR3 has 13 residues. Here the CDR3 DNA reads TGTGCCATCAGTGAGTTAAGTAGAGACGAGCAGTACTTC. It is translated as CAISELSRDEQYF.

The chain couples TRBV20-1 to TRBJ1-2, with a tentative D call TRBD1 (5 bases). Germline V gene sequence: CDR1 DFQATT, CDR2 SNEGSKA (reference sequence). V lost 3 bases to trimming and J lost 1 base, with 12 bases between them. CDR3 size: 14 residues. In DNA form, the CDR3 reads TGCAGTGCTAGCATCCAGGGCTTTAACTATGGCTACACCTTC. It encodes CSASIQGFNYGYTF.

The V and J genes are TRBV20-1 and TRBJ2-1; TRBD2 matches at 10 bases. This CDR3 has 16 residues. CDR1 is DFQATT, CDR2 SNEGSKA, per germline (reference sequence). V lost 7 bases to trimming and J lost 1 base; unmatched junction nucleotides: 10. The CDR3 nucleotides read TGCAGTGTCCGGGCTAGCGGGAGTAGTTCCTACAATGAGCAGTTCTTC. Translation gives CSVRASGSSSYNEQFF.

This chain links TRBV20-1 with TRBJ2-7; no firm D call. Germline V gene sequence: CDR1 DFQATT, CDR2 SNEGSKA (reference sequence). This CDR3 has 14 amino acids. V was pared by 4 bases and J by 0 bases, with 13 bases between. The CDR3 bases are TGCAGTGCTAAGGACCAAACCTCCTCCTACGAGCAGTACTTC. It encodes CSAKDQTSSYEQYF.

There are a few counts of this clonotype. This sequence joins TRBV15 and TRBJ1-1; no reliable D call. V lost 3 bases and J 0 bases, leaving 8 bases between the germline ends. Per the germline V gene, CDR1 is LNHNV and CDR2 is YYDKDF (reference sequence). The CDR3 sequence is 14 residues long. CDR3: CATSSGQLNTEAFF. CDR3 in DNA: TGTGCCACCAGCAGTGGGCAATTGAACACTGAAGCTTTCTTT.

This chain links TRBV9 with TRBJ2-1; 8 nucleotides align to TRBD2. CDR3 length: 15 amino acids. The ends lost 0 bases at V and 10 bases at J; junction bases unmatched: 9. Per the germline V gene, CDR1 is SGDLS and CDR2 is YYNGEE. The CDR3 DNA follows: TGTGCCAGCAGCGTAGATCCGGGGGGGGCACAAGAGCAGTTCTTC. Amino acid sequence: CASSVDPGGAQEQFF. Combining the CDR3 with reference TRBV9 and TRBJ2-1 gives the whole variable domain DSGVTQTPKHLITATGQRVTLRCSPRSGDLSVYWYQQSLDQGLQFLIQYYNGEERAKGNILERFSAQQFPDLHSELNLSSLELGDSALYFCASSVDPGGAQEQFFGPGTRLTVL.

The table lists this clonotype with a few counts. This rearrangement joins TRBV27 to TRBJ2-2; no clear D. Trimming took 4 bases from V and 4 from J, leaving 4 bases between them. The V gene's germline CDR1 is MNHEY and CDR2 SMNVEV (reference sequence). This CDR3 contains 12 residues. The CDR3 nucleotides are TGTGCCAGCAGTTGGGGCACCGGGGAGCTGTTTTTT. It yields the protein CASSWGTGELFF.

The sample holds many counts of this clonotype. The CDR3 bases are TGTGCCATCAGTGACGGGGGGGCGTTCGTCGAGCAGTACTTC. This encodes CAISDGGAFVEQYF. The chain uses TRBV10-3 and TRBJ2-7; 8 nucleotides line up with TRBD2. The junction had 7 bases not matched to a gene; V was cut back by 3 bases and J by 6 bases. The CDR3 sequence is 14 residues long. The germline gives CDR1 ENHRY, CDR2 SYGVKD.

The rearrangement links TRBV4-3 to TRBJ2-7; D possibly corresponds to TRBD1 (6 bases). V lost 5 bases to trimming and J lost 1 base, with 12 bases between them. Germline-derived CDR1 and CDR2 are LGHNA and YSLEER. There are 14 residues in the CDR3. The CDR3 nucleotides read TGCGCCAGCAGCTTGCACAGGGTTTCCTACGAGCAGTACTTC. It translates to CASSLHRVSYEQYF.

This clonotype was counted ten times or more. The J gene is TRBJ2-1, the V gene TRBV18; no firm D call. The CDR3 has 12 amino acids. CDR1 KGHSH and CDR2 LQKENI come from the germline V gene. Between the trimmed V and J ends, which lost 8 bases and 4 bases, there was a span of 9 bases. The CDR3 here is CASSPGYNEQFF. CDR3 in DNA: TGTGCCAGCAGCCCCGGATACAATGAGCAGTTCTTC. The full variable domain, its missing parts supplied by reference TRBV18 and TRBJ2-1, is NAGVMQNPRHLVRRRGQEARLRCSPMKGHSHVYWYRQLPEEGLKFMVYLQKENIIDESGMPKERFSAEFPKEGPSILRIQQVVRGDSAAYFCASSPGYNEQFFGPGTRLTVL.

The chain couples TRBV7-2 to TRBJ2-7, with 11 nucleotides matching TRBD2. Germline V CDR1 and CDR2: SGHTA, FQGNSA. V dropped 2 bases and J dropped 2; count of bases not matched to a gene: 2. The CDR3 consists of 15 residues. CDR3 amino acids: CASSLILAGAYEQYF. The CDR3 region has the DNA TGTGCCAGCAGCTTAATACTAGCGGGAGCCTACGAGCAGTACTTC. Full variable domain (remainder filled in from reference TRBV7-2 and TRBJ2-7): GAGVSQSPSNKVTEKGKDVELRCDPISGHTALYWYRQSLGQGLEFLIYFQGNSAPDKSGLPSDRFSAERTGGSVSTLTIQRTQQEDSAVYLCASSLILAGAYEQYFGPGTRLTVT.

The genes are TRBV7-9 and TRBJ2-5; TRBD1 agrees at 7 bases. J was trimmed by 4 bases and V by 4 bases; bases with no gene match: 12. This CDR3 contains 16 residues. Germline lookup yields CDR1 SEHNR and CDR2 FQNEAQ (reference sequence). Here the CDR3 DNA reads TGTGCCAGCAGCTCGCAGGGGACAGCCCCACCAGAGACCCAGTACTTC. Translated: CASSSQGTAPPETQYF. Full variable domain (rest looked up from reference TRBV7-9 and TRBJ2-5): DTGVSQNPRHKITKRGQNVTFRCDPISEHNRLYWYRQTLGQGPEFLTYFQNEAQLEKSRLLSDRFSAERPKGSFSTLEIQRTEQGDSAMYLCASSSQGTAPPETQYFGPGTRLLVL.

The chain employs TRBV7-3 and TRBJ2-3; no clear D gene. CDR3 length: 16 residues. V was shortened by 3 bases and J by 6 bases, with 19 bases between the two germline ends. Per germline, CDR1 SGHTA and CDR2 FQGTGA. The chain's CDR3 is CASSLLASSSPDTQYF. For the CDR3, the DNA is TGTGCCAGCAGCTTGCTCGCTAGTTCCTCTCCGGATACGCAGTATTTT.

This clonotype was recorded at least ten times. The chain uses TRBV12-3 or TRBV12-4 and TRBJ1-5; TRBD1 matches at 7 bases. Trimming at V came to 8 bases and at J to 3 bases, leaving 10 bases not matched to a gene. The CDR3 loop spans 15 amino acids. In DNA form, the CDR3 reads TGTGCCAGCGGGTTGCACAGGGGCTACAATCAGCCCCAGCATTTT. It encodes CASGLHRGYNQPQHF.

This clonotype was seen at least ten times. V is TRBV29-1 and J is TRBJ2-1, with D maybe TRBD2 (7 bases). Trimming left V 5 bases short and J 7 bases short, with 9 bases between. Germline-derived CDR1 and CDR2 are SQVTM and ANQGSEA. This CDR3 region has 11 residues. The CDR3: CSVRGGNEQFF. The CDR3 bases are TGCAGCGTTAGGGGGGGAAATGAGCAGTTCTTC.

This clonotype has a handful of counts. This chain connects TRBV7-8 to TRBJ2-2; D gene ambiguous. The CDR3 spans 16 residues. Looked up from germline, CDR1 is SGHVS and CDR2 is FQNEAQ. With 2 bases removed from V and 4 bases from J, the gap between germline ends came to 14 bases. The CDR3 sequence is CASSLFFSPTTGELFF. CDR3 DNA sequence: TGTGCCAGCAGCTTATTCTTTTCCCCTACCACCGGGGAGCTGTTTTTT.

The V and J genes are TRBV28 and TRBJ1-2; TRBD1 matches at 7 bases. Trimming at V came to 6 bases and at J to 4 bases, leaving 5 bases not matched to a gene. Germline assignment: CDR1 MDHEN and CDR2 SYDVKM. CDR3 length: 13 amino acids. CDR3 amino acids: CASSRQGIYGYTF. The CDR3 DNA is TGTGCCAGCAGCAGACAGGGAATCTATGGCTACACCTTC.